This T cell receptor (beta chain) was sequenced during a study of PD-1 blockade in classical Hodgkin lymphoma. Profiled with immunoSEQ multiplex PCR; TCRdb holds only in-frame clones, not every one. Here the sample spans about 9,300 clones, about 91% being singletons. Time point indicated: newly diagnosed, previously untreated cHL patient sample. The CD8+ T cells came from thawed PBMCs through magnetic negative selection. The CDR3 contains 14 residues. Deletions cut 3 bases from V and 6 bases from J, with 14 bases between. Germline V CDR1 and CDR2: SGHTA, FQGNSA. The sequence came from a human donor with classical Hodgkin lymphoma. The material sequenced was CD8+ T cells from blood. The rearrangement joins TRBV7-2 to TRBJ1-1; TRBD1 is a possible D gene (5 bases). In DNA form, the CDR3 reads TGTGCCAGCAGCTTTTCACCAGGGCGCCCTGAAGCTTTCTTT. It encodes CASSFSPGRPEAFF.